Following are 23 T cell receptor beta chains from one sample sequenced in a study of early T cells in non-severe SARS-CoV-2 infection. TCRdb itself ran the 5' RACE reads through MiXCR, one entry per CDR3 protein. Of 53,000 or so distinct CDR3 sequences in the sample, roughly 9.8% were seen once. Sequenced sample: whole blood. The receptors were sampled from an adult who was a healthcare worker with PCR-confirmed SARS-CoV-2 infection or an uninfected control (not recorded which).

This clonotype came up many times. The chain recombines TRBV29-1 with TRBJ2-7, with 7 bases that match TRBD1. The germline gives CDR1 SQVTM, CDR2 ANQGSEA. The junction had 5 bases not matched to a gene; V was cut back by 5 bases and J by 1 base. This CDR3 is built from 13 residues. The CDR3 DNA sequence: TGCAGCGTTAGGGGGCGTCTTTCCTACGAGCAGTACTTC. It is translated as CSVRGRLSYEQYF.

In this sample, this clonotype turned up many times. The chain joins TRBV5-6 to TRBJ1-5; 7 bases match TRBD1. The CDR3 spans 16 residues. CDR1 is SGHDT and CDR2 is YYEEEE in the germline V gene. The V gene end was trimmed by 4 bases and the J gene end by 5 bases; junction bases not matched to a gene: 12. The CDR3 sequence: CASSGTGATFYQPQHF. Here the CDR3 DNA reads TGTGCCAGCAGCGGCACAGGGGCCACCTTCTATCAGCCCCAGCATTTT.

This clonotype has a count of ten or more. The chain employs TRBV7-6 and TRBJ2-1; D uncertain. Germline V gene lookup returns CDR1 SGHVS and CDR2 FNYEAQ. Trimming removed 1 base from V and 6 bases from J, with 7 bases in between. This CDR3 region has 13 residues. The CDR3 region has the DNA TGTGCCAGCAGCTTAGTTAGGCGCAATGAGCAGTTCTTC. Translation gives CASSLVRRNEQFF.

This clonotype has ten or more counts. In DNA, the CDR3 is TGCGCCAGCAGCCAAGGGATAAGCGCAACTAATGAAAAACTGTTTTTT. Its protein is CASSQGISATNEKLFF. V usage is TRBV4-1 and J usage is TRBJ1-4; no firm D call. The CDR3 extends over 16 amino acids. CDR1 is MGHRA and CDR2 is YSYEKL in the germline V gene. V was shortened by 1 base and J by 0 bases, with 9 bases between the two germline ends.

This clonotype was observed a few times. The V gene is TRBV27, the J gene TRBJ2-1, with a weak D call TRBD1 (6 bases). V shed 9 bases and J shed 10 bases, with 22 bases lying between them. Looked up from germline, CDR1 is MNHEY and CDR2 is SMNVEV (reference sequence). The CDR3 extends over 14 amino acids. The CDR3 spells CASQWGLEGREQFF. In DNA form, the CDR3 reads TGTGCCAGTCAGTGGGGGCTTGAAGGCCGGGAGCAGTTCTTC.

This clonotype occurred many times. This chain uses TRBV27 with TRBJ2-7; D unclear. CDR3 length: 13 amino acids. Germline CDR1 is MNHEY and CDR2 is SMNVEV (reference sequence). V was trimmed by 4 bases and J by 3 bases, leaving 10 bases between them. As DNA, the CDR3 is TGTGCCAGCAGTTACCGGTCGTACTACGAGCAGTACTTC. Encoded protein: CASSYRSYYEQYF.

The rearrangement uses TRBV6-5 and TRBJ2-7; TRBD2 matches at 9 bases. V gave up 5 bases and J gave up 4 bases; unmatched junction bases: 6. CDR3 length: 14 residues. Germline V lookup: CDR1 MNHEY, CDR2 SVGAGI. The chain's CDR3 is CASSLAGSVYEQYF. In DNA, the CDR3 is TGTGCCAGCAGTCTAGCGGGAAGCGTGTACGAGCAGTACTTC.

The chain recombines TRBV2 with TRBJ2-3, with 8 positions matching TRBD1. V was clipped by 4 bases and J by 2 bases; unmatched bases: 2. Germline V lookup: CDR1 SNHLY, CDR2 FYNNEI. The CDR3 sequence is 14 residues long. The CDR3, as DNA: TGTGCCAGCAGTGCACAGGGGGACACAGATACGCAGTATTTT. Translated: CASSAQGDTDTQYF. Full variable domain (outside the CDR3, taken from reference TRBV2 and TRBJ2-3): EPEVTQTPSHQVTQMGQEVILRCVPISNHLYFYWYRQILGQKVEFLVSFYNNEISEKSEIFDDQFSVERPDGSNFTLKIRSTKLEDSAMYFCASSAQGDTDTQYFGPGTRLTVL.

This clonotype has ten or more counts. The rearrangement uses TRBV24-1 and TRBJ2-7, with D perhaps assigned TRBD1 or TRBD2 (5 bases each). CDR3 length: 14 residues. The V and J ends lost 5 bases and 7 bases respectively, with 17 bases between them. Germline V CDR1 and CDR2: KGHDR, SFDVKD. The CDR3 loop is CATSGPGALTEQYF. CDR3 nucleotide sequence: TGTGCCACCAGTGGCCCCGGGGCCTTGACGGAGCAGTACTTC.

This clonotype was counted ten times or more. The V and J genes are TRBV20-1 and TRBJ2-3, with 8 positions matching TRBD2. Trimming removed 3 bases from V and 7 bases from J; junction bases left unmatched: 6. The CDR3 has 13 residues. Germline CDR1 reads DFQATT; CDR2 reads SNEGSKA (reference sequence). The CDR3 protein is CSARLAGENTQYF. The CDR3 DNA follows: TGCAGTGCTAGGCTAGCGGGCGAGAATACGCAGTATTTT.

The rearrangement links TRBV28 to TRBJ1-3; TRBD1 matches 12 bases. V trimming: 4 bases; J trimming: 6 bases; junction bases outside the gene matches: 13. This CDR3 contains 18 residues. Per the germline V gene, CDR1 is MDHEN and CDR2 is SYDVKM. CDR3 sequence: CASSSRPGQGAYENTIYF. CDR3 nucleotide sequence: TGTGCCAGCAGTTCCCGACCGGGACAGGGGGCCTATGAAAACACCATATATTTT.

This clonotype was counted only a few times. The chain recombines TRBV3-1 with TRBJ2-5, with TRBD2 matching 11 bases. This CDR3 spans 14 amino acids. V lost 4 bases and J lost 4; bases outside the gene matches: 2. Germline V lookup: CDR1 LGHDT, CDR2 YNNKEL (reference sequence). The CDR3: CASSPGLAGETQYF. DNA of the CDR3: TGTGCCAGCAGCCCTGGACTAGCGGGAGAGACCCAGTACTTC.

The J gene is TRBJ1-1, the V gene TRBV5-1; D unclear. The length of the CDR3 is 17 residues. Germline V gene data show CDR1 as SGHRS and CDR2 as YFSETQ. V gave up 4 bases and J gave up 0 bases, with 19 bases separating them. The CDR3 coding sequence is TGCGCCAGCAGCACCGGACGGACTACCCTTATGAACACTGAAGCTTTCTTT. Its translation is CASSTGRTTLMNTEAFF.

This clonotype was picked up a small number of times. The CDR3 loop is CASDRGGNNSPLHF. The CDR3 DNA reads TGTGCCAGCGACAGGGGAGGGAATAATTCACCCCTCCACTTT. The gene calls are TRBV2 and TRBJ1-6; 8 positions agree with TRBD1. CDR1 and CDR2 (germline): SNHLY, FYNNEI. V dropped 8 bases and J dropped 5; count of bases not matched to a gene: 5. This CDR3 has 14 amino acids.

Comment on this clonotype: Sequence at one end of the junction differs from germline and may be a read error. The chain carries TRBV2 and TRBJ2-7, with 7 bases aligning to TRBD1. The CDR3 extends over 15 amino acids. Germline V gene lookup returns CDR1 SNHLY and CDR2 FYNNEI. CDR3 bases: TGTGCCAGCAGCGAAGGGACAGCCTTATCCTACGAGCAGTACTTC. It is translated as CASSEGTALSYEQYF.

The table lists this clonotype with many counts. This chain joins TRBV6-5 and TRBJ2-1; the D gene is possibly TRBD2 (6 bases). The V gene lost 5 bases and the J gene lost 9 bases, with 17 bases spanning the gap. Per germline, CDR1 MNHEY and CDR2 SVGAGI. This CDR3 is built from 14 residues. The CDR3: CASSGTQLLSEQFF. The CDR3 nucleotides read TGTGCCAGCAGTGGGACTCAGCTCTTGAGTGAGCAGTTCTTC.

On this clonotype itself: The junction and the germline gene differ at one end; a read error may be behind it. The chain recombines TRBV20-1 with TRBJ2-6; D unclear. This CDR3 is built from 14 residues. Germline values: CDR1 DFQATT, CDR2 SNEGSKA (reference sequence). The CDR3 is CRARAVNGANVLTF. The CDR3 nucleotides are TGCAGAGCTAGAGCAGTTAATGGGGCCAACGTCCTGACTTTC.

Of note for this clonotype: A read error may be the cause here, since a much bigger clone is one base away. The CDR3 here is CASSLGSHTTNEQFF. Written as DNA, the CDR3 is TGTGCCAGCAGCTTAGGAAGCCACACAACCAATGAGCAGTTCTTC. This chain connects TRBV7-2 to TRBJ2-1; D is ambiguous. CDR3 length: 15 amino acids. Germline CDR1 SGHTA, CDR2 FQGNSA. V was shortened by 1 base and J by 6 bases, with 13 bases between the two germline ends.

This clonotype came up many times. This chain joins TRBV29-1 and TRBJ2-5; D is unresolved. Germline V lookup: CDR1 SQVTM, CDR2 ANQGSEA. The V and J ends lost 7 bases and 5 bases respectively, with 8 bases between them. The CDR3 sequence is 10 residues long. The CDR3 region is CSAQLETQYF. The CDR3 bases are TGCAGCGCCCAGCTGGAGACCCAGTACTTC.

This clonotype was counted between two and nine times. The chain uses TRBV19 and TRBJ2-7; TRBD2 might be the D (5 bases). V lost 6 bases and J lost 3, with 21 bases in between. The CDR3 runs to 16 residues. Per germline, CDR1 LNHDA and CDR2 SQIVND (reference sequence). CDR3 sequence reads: CASSGGTWATNYEQYF. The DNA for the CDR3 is TGTGCCAGTAGCGGAGGTACGTGGGCGACTAACTACGAGCAGTACTTC.

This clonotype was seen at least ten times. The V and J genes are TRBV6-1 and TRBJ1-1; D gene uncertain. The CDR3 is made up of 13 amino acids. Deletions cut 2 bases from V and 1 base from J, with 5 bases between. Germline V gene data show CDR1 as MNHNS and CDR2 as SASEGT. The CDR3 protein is CASSEQQNTEAFF. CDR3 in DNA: TGTGCCAGCAGTGAACAGCAGAACACTGAAGCTTTCTTT.

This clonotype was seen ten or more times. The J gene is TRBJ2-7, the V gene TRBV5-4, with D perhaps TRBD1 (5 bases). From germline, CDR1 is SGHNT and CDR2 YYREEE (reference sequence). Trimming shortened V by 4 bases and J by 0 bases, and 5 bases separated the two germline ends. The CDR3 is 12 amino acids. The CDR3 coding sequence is TGTGCCAGCAGCAGGGGCTCCTACGAGCAGTACTTC. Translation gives CASSRGSYEQYF.

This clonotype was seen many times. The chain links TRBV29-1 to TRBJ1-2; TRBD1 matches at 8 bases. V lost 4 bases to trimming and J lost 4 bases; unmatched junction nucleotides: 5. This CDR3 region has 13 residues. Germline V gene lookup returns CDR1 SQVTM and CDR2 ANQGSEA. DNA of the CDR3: TGCAGCGTTGGACAGGGGTCAGGCTATGGCTACACCTTC. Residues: CSVGQGSGYGYTF.